The 18 T cell receptor beta chains given below trace back to one sample, sequenced in a study of cytomegalovirus exposure and HLA in healthy donors. The protocol was immunoSEQ multiplex PCR, while the TCRdb copy is restricted to in-frame clones and leaves out a portion. The sample records 220,000 or so clones, approximately 82% being singletons. Sample: PBMCs. The receptor set was obtained from a woman under 30 in good health and CMV-seronegative.

The gene calls are TRBV6-1 and TRBJ2-7, with 8 positions matching TRBD2. The CDR3 runs 14 residues. Germline trimming cut 6 bases from V and 0 bases from J; bases unmatched to any gene: 4. Germline V gene sequence: CDR1 MNHNS, CDR2 SASEGT. CDR3 region: CASRLAGFSYEQYF. In DNA, the CDR3 is TGTGCCAGCAGGCTAGCGGGTTTCTCCTACGAGCAGTACTTC.

The chain employs TRBV2 and TRBJ1-1; D is perhaps TRBD1 (5 bases). The V and J ends lost 4 bases and 1 base respectively, with 10 bases between them. Germline V gives CDR1 SNHLY, CDR2 FYNNEI. CDR3 length: 14 residues. The CDR3, as DNA: TGTGCCAGCAGTGCCGGGACGGCGAACACTGAAGCTTTCTTT. It encodes CASSAGTANTEAFF.

V is TRBV6-1 and J is TRBJ2-7, with TRBD1 matching 9 bases. CDR3 length: 13 amino acids. Losses at the gene ends were 0 bases for V and 12 bases for J; bases not matched to a gene: 6. Looked up from germline, CDR1 is MNHNS and CDR2 is SASEGT. CDR3 DNA sequence: TGTGCCAGCAGTGAAGCGCCCGGGACAGGGTCGTACTTC. This translates into CASSEAPGTGSYF.

CDR3 nucleotide sequence: TGCGCCAGCAGCCAAGGAACAGGGACTAGCGGAGCCGATACGCAGTATTTT. Protein: CASSQGTGTSGADTQYF. The rearrangement joins TRBV4-1 to TRBJ2-3; 11 positions agree with TRBD2. The junction had 9 bases not matched to a gene; V was cut back by 1 base and J by 6 bases. Germline values: CDR1 MGHRA, CDR2 YSYEKL. The CDR3 has 17 amino acids.

This chain joins TRBV29-1 and TRBJ1-2, with TRBD1 as a possible D gene (6 bases). CDR3 size: 14 residues. V was pared by 2 bases and J by 4 bases, with 14 bases between. Germline-derived CDR1 and CDR2 are SQVTM and ANQGSEA. This CDR3 is CSVERDRLIYGYTF. Here the CDR3 DNA reads TGCAGCGTTGAAAGAGACAGGCTCATCTATGGCTACACCTTC.

The rearrangement uses TRBV29-1 and TRBJ2-2; D possibly uses TRBD1 or TRBD2 (5 bases each). Trimming took off 5 bases at V and 6 bases at J, with 13 bases between the two ends. CDR3 length: 13 residues. The V gene's germline CDR1 is SQVTM and CDR2 ANQGSEA. As DNA, the CDR3 is TGCAGCGTTCCGGGACCGGAGGCCGGGGAGCTGTTTTTT. Its protein product is CSVPGPEAGELFF.

The gene calls are TRBV5-1 and TRBJ2-3; D is unresolved. From germline, CDR1 is SGHRS and CDR2 YFSETQ. CDR3 length: 13 amino acids. Trimming removed 4 bases from V and 5 bases from J, with 11 bases in between. CDR3 residues: CASSQPDLDTQYF. The DNA of the CDR3 is TGCGCCAGCAGCCAGCCTGATCTAGATACGCAGTATTTT.

V usage is TRBV30 and J usage is TRBJ1-4; D is undetermined. The CDR3 loop spans 13 amino acids. V dropped 2 bases and J dropped 4 bases, with 8 bases sitting between them. Germline V gives CDR1 GTSNPN, CDR2 SVGIG (reference sequence). CDR3 protein: CAWSRGNNEKLFF. CDR3 sequence (DNA): TGTGCCTGGAGTCGCGGGAATAATGAAAAACTGTTTTTT.

The V and J genes are TRBV15 and TRBJ1-4, with D possibly matching TRBD1 (5 bases). V lost 1 base and J 3 bases, leaving 9 bases between the germline ends. From germline, CDR1 is LNHNV and CDR2 YYDKDF (reference sequence). The CDR3 extends over 15 amino acids. CDR3 amino acids: CATSRGGASNEKLFF. The CDR3 region has the DNA TGTGCCACCAGCAGAGGAGGGGCTTCTAATGAAAAACTGTTTTTT.

The chain couples TRBV5-4 to TRBJ1-1; D is perhaps TRBD1 (5 bases). Looked up from germline, CDR1 is SGHNT and CDR2 is YYREEE (reference sequence). The germline V and J ends were trimmed by 9 bases and 1 base, with 10 bases remaining between them. This CDR3 has 12 residues. This CDR3 reads CATRDPNTEAFF. DNA of the CDR3: TGTGCCACCCGGGACCCGAACACTGAAGCTTTCTTT.

The chain uses TRBV6-1 and TRBJ1-5, with 8 nucleotides matching TRBD1. Per the germline V gene, CDR1 is MNHNS and CDR2 is SASEGT. This CDR3 is 15 amino acids long. Germline trimming cut 7 bases from V and 11 bases from J; bases unmatched to any gene: 16. The CDR3 sequence is CASMLTGEAQWAQHF. The CDR3 nucleotides read TGTGCCAGCATGTTGACAGGGGAGGCCCAATGGGCCCAGCATTTT.

This clone was counted once. The rearrangement joins TRBV6-5 to TRBJ2-7; 10 bases agree with TRBD1. The V and J ends lost 5 bases and 2 bases, in that order; junction bases with no gene match: 3. The CDR3 has 14 amino acids. Germline-derived CDR1 and CDR2 are MNHEY and SVGAGI. For the CDR3, the DNA is TGTGCCAGCAGTGGGACAGGGGTTACCTACGAGCAGTACTTC. Its protein is CASSGTGVTYEQYF.

The rearrangement joins TRBV7-6 to TRBJ1-2; D gene unclear. The CDR3 is 14 amino acids. Per the germline V gene, CDR1 is SGHVS and CDR2 is FNYEAQ. Trimming pared 1 base from V and 6 bases from J, leaving 12 bases between. The CDR3 loop reads CASSLGSGVHGYTF. CDR3 DNA: TGTGCCAGCAGCTTAGGCAGCGGCGTCCATGGCTACACCTTC.

The chain combines TRBV13 with TRBJ2-2; D call uncertain. This CDR3 contains 12 residues. The germline gives CDR1 PRHDT, CDR2 FYEKMQ (reference sequence). Between the trimmed V and J ends, which lost 6 bases and 7 bases, there was a span of 9 bases. CDR3 residues: CASSFANGELFF. CDR3 nucleotides: TGTGCCAGCAGTTTCGCAAACGGGGAGCTGTTTTTT. The full variable domain, completed using reference TRBV13 and TRBJ2-2, is AAGVIQSPRHLIKEKRETATLKCYPIPRHDTVYWYQQGPGQDPQFLISFYEKMQSDKGSIPDRFSAQQFSDYHSELNMSSLELGDSALYFCASSFANGELFFGEGSRLTVL.

The chain combines TRBV19 with TRBJ2-3; the match to TRBD1 covers 7 bases. The CDR3 loop spans 14 amino acids. The germline V gene has CDR1 LNHDA and CDR2 SQIVND (reference sequence). V gave up 5 bases and J gave up 0 bases; unmatched junction bases: 2. CDR3 bases: TGTGCCAGTAGTCCGGGACAGAGCACAGATACGCAGTATTTT. Amino acids: CASSPGQSTDTQYF.

In its sample, this clone was seen once. This chain uses TRBV9 with TRBJ1-2; possible D gene TRBD1, 6 bases. There are 14 residues in the CDR3. The germline V gene has CDR1 SGDLS and CDR2 YYNGEE. V was clipped by 4 bases and J by 7 bases, with 17 bases between them. The CDR3 here is CASSPRLGARGYTF. The CDR3 DNA follows: TGTGCCAGCAGCCCTCGACTGGGGGCGCGTGGCTACACCTTC.

The rearrangement uses TRBV18 and TRBJ2-1, with 9 bases that match TRBD2. V was clipped by 2 bases and J by 0 bases; unmatched bases: 8. Germline V gene lookup returns CDR1 KGHSH and CDR2 LQKENI. This CDR3 region has 18 residues. The CDR3 nucleotides read TGTGCCAGCTCACCAGATGCTAGCGGGACATCCTCCTACAATGAGCAGTTCTTC. This codes for CASSPDASGTSSYNEQFF. Combining the CDR3 with reference TRBV18 and TRBJ2-1 gives the whole variable domain NAGVMQNPRHLVRRRGQEARLRCSPMKGHSHVYWYRQLPEEGLKFMVYLQKENIIDESGMPKERFSAEFPKEGPSILRIQQVVRGDSAAYFCASSPDASGTSSYNEQFFGPGTRLTVL.

The chain uses TRBV29-1 and TRBJ1-1, with 8 bases lining up with TRBD1. The CDR3 covers 16 residues. Germline V gene lookup returns CDR1 SQVTM and CDR2 ANQGSEA. V was clipped by 7 bases and J by 4 bases; unmatched bases: 17. As DNA, the CDR3 is TGCAGCGGGAGGACAGGGTCTGAGGAGCGGAGCACTGAAGCTTTCTTT. The encoded protein is CSGRTGSEERSTEAFF.